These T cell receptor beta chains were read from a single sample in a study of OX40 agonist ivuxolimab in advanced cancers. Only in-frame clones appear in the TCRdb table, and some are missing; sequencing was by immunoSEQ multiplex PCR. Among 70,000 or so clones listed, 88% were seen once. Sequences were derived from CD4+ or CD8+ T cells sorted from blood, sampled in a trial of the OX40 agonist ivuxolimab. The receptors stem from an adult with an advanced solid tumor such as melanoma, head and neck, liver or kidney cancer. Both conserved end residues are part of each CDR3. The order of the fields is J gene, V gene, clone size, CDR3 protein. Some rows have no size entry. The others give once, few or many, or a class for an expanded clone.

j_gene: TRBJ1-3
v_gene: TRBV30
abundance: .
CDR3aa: CAWSKLSAAISGNTIYF

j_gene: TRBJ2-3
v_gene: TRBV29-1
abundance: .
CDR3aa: CSVGGVMGTDTQYF

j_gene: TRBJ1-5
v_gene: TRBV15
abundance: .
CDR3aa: CATSSVPGQLNNQPQHF

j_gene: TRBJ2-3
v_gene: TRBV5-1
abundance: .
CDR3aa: CASSLDRGSTDTQYF

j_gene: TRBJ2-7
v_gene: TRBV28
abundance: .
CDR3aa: CASSLSQGPEQYF

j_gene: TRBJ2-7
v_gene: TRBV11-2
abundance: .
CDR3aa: CASSQEVAGVSEQYF

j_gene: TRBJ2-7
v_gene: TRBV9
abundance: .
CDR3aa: CASSVGQSHTYEQYF

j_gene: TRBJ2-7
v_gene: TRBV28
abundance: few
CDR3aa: CASGGGGIRTYEQYF

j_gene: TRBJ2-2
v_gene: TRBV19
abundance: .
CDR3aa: CASGLAGVRGGELFF

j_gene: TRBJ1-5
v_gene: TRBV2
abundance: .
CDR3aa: CASSGGVGSNQPQHF

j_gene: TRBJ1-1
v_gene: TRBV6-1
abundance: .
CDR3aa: CASSPDGTPTEAFF

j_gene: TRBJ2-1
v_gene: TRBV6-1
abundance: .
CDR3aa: CASSEASGRSYEQFF

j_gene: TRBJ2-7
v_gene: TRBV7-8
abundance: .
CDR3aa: CASSLGDSLGREQYF

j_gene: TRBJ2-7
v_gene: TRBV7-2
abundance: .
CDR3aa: CASSLGGLRVGEQYF

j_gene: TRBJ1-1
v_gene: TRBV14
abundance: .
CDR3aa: CASSRGGLAEAFF

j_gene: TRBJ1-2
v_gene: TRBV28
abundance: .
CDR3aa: CASRGIATNYGYTF

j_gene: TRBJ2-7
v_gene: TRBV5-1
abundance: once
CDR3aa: CASRRDPEGEQYF

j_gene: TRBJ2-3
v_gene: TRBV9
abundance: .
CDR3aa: CASSPSSSGTWDTQYF

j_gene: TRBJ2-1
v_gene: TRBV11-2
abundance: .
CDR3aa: CASSLDVLNEQFF